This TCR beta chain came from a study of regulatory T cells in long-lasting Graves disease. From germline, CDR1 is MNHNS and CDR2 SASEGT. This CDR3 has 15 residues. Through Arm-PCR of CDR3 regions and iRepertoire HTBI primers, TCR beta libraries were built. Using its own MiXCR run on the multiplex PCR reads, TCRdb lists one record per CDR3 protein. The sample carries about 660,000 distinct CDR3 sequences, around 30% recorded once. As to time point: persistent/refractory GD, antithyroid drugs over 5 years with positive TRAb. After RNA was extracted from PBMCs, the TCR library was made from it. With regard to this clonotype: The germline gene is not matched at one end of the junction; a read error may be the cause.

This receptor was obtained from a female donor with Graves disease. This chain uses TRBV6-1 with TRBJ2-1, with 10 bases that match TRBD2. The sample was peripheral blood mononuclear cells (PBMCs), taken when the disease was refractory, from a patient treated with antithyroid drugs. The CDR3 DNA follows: TGTGCCAGCAGTGAGAGGCTAGCGGGAGCCTCGGAGCGGTTCTTC. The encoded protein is CASSERLAGASERFF.